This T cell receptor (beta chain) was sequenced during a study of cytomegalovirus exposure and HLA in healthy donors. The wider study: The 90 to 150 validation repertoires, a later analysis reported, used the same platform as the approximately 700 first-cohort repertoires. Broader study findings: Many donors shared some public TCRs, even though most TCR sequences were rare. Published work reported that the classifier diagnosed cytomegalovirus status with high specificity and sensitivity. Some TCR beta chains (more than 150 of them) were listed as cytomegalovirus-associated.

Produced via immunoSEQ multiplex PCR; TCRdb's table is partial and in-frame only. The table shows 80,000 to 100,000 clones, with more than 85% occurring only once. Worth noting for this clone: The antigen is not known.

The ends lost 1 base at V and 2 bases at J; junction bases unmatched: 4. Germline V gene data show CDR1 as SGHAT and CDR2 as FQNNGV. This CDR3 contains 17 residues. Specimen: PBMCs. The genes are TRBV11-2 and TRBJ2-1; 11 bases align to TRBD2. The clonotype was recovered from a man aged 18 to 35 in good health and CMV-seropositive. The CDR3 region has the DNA TGTGCCAGCAGCTTAGTGGTAGCGGGAGGGCCCTACAATGAGCAGTTCTTC. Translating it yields CASSLVVAGGPYNEQFF.